Included here is one T cell receptor (beta chain) sequence, with context. As yet, its antigen is unknown. The library targeted TCRbeta and was prepared with unique molecular identifiers. TCRdb analysed the PCR reads with MiXCR anew, one entry per CDR3 protein. This sample carries 800,000 to 1,000,000 distinct CDR3 sequences, about 29% of them seen once, and the ten largest clones take approximately 30%. This sample is drawn from a study of T-cell reconstitution after alpha-beta-depleted transplantation in children. Trimming took off 0 bases at V and 0 bases at J, with 10 bases between the two ends. Germline V CDR1 and CDR2: SGHRS, YFSETQ. This CDR3 is 16 amino acids long. Findings and limits, study-wide: After one year, T-cell counts and TCRbeta diversity mostly came from new T cells. There were some patients whose high TCRbeta diversity at day 60 came from surviving recipient T cells and thymic progenitors. Alpha-beta T cells about two months after transplant reportedly derived from several hundred expanded graft clones.

This clonotype was obtained from a boy younger than two who had a stem cell transplant for SCID, so the T cells may come from the graft donor. The specimen comprised PBMCs, mostly from graft donor cells, sampled 360 days after TCRalphabeta/CD19-depleted stem cell transplant. The chain joins TRBV5-1 to TRBJ2-4; D is perhaps TRBD2 (5 bases). CDR3 nucleotides: TGCGCCAGCAGCTTGGGAGACGGGATAGCCAAAAACATTCAGTACTTC. Its translation: CASSLGDGIAKNIQYF.